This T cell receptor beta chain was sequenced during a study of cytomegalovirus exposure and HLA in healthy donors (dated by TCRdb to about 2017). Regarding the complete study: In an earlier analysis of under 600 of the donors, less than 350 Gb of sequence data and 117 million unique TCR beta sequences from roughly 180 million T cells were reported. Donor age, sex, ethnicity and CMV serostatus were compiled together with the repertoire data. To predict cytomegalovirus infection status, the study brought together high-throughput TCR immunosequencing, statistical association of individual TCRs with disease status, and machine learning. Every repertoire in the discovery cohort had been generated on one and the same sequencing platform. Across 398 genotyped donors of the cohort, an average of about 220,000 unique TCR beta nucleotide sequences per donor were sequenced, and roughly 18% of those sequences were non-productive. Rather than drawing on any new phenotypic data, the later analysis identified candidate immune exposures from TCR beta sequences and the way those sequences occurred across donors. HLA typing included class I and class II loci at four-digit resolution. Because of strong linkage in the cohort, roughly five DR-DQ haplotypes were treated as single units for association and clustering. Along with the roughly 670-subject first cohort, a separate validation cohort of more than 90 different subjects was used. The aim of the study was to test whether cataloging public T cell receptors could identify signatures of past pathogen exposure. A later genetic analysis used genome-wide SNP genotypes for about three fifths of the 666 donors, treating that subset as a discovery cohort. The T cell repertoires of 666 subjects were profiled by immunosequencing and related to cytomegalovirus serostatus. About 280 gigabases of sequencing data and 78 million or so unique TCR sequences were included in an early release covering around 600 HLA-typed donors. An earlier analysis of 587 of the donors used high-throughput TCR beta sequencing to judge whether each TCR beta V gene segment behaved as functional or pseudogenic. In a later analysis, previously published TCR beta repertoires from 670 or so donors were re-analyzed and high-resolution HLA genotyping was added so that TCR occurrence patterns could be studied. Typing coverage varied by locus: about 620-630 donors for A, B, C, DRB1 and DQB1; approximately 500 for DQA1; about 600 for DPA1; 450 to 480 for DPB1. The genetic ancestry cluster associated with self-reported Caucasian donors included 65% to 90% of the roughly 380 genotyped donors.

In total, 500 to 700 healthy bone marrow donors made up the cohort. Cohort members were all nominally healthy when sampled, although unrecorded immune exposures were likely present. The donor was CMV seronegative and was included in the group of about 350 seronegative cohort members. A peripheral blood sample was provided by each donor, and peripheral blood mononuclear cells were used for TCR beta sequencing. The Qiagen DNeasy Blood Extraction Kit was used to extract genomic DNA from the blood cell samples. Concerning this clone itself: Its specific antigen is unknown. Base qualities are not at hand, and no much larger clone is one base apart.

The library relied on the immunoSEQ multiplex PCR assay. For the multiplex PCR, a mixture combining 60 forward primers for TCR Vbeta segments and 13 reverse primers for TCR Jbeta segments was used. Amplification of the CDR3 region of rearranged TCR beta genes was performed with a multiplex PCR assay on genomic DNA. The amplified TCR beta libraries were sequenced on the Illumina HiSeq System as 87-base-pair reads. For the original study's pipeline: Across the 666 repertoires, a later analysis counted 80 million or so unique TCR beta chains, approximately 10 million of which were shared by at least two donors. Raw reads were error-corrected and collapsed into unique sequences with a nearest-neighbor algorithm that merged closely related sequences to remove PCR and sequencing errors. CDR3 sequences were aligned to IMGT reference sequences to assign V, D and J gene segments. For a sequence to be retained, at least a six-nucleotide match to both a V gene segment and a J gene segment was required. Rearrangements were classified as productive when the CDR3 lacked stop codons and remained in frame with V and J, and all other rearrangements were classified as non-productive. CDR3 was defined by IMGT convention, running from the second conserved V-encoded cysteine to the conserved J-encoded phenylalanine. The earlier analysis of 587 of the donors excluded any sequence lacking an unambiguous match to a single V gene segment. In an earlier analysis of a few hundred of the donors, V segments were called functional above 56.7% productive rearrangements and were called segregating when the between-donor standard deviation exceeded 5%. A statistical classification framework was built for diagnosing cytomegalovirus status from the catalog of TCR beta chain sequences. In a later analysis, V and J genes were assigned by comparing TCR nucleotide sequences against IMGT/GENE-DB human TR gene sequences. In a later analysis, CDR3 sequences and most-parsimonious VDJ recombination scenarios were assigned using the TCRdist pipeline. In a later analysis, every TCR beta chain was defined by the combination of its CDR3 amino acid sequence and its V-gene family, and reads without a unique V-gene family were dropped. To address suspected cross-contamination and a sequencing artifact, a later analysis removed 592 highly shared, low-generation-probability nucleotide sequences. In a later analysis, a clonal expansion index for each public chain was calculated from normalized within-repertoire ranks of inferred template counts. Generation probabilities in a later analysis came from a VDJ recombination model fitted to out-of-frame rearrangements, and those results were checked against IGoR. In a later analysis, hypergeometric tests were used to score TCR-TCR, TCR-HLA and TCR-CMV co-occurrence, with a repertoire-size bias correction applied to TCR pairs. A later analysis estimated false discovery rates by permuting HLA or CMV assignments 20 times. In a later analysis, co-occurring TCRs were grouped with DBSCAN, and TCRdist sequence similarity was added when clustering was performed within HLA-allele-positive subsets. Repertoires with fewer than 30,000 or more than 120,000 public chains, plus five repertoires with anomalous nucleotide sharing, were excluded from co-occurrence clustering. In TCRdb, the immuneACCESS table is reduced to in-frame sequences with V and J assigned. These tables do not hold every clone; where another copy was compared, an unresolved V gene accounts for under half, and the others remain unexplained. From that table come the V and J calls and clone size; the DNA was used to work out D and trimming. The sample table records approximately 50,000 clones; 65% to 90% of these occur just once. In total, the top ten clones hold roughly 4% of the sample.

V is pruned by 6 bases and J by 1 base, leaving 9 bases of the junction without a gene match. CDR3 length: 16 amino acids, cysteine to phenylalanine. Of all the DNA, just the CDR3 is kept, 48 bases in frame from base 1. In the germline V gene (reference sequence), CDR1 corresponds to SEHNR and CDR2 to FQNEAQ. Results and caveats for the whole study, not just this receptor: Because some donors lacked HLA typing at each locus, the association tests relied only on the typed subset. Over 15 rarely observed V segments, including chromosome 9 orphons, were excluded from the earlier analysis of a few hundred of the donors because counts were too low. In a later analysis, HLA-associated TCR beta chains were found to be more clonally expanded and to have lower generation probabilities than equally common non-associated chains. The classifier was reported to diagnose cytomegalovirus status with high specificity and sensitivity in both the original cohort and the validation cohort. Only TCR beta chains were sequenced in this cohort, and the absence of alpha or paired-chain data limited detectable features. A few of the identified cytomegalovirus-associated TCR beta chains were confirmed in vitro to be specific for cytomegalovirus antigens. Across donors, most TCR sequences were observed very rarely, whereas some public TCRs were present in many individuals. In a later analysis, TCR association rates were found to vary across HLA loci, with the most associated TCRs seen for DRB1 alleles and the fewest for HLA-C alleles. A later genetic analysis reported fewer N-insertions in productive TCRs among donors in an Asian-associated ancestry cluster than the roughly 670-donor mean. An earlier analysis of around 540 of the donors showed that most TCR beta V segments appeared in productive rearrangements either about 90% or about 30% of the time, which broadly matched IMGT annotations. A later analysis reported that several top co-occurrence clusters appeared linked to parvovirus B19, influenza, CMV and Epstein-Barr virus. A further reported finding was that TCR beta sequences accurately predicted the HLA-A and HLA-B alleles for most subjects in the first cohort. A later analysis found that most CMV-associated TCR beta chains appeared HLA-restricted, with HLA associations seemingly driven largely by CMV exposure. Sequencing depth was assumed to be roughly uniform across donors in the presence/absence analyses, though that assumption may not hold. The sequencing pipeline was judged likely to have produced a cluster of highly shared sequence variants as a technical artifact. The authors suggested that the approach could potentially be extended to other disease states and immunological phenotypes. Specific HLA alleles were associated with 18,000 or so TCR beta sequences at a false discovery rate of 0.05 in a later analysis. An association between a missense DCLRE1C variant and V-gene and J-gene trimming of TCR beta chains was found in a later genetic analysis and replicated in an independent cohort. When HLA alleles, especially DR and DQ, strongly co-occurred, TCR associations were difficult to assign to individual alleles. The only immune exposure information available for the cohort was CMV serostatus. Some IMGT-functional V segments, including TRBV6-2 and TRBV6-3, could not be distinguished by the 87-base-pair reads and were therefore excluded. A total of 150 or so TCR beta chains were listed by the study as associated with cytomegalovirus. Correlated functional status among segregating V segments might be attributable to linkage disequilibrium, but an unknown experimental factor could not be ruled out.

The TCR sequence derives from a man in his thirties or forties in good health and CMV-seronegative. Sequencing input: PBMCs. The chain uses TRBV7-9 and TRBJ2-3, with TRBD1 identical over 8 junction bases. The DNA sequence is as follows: TGTGCCAGCAGTCATACACCGGGACAGGGCACAGATACGCAGTATTTT. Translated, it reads CASSHTPGQGTDTQYF.